The 24 T cell receptor beta chains given below trace back to one sample, sequenced in a study of T-cell reconstitution after alpha-beta-depleted transplantation in children. Preparation of the TCRbeta library used unique molecular identifiers. TCRdb recomputed calls from the PCR reads with MiXCR, one row per CDR3 protein. The profile covers about 350,000 distinct CDR3 sequences, with about 14% appearing a single time and 4.3% taken by the ten largest. The sequencing here drew on PBMCs, taken from the stem cell graft. These receptors came from a human donor who donated a stem cell graft to a child with Fanconi anemia.

This clonotype came up a few times. J is TRBJ2-2 and V is TRBV5-1; 7 bases agree with TRBD1. V trimming: 4 bases; J trimming: 7 bases; junction bases outside the gene matches: 10. The CDR3 spans 15 residues. Germline V gives CDR1 SGHRS, CDR2 YFSETQ. CDR3 DNA: TGCGCCAGCAGCAATGACAGGGTCCGTGGCGGGGAGCTGTTTTTT. Translated: CASSNDRVRGGELFF.

This clonotype was seen many times. V and J are TRBV27 and TRBJ2-1, with TRBD1 matching 10 bases. Germline V gene lookup returns CDR1 MNHEY and CDR2 SMNVEV (reference sequence). V lost 5 bases to trimming and J lost 7 bases; unmatched junction nucleotides: 5. The CDR3 is made up of 14 amino acids. The CDR3 here is CASSPGQGRNEQFF. CDR3 sequence (DNA): TGTGCCAGCAGTCCGGGACAGGGGAGAAATGAGCAGTTCTTC.

Ten or more counts support this clonotype. The chain recombines TRBV4-3 with TRBJ1-2; TRBD1 might be the D (5 bases). V shed 0 bases and J shed 7 bases, with 15 bases lying between them. The germline gives CDR1 LGHNA, CDR2 YSLEER. The CDR3 loop spans 15 amino acids. CDR3 residues: CASSQDTGRDVGYTF. CDR3 bases: TGCGCCAGCAGCCAAGATACGGGACGGGACGTTGGCTACACCTTC.

This chain uses TRBV15 with TRBJ1-1; weak D call: TRBD1 (6 bases). The CDR3 has 15 amino acids. CDR1 LNHNV and CDR2 YYDKDF come from the germline V gene (reference sequence). Trimming removed 8 bases at V and 0 bases at J, with 16 bases between. The CDR3 bases are TGTGCCACCCATACCAGGGGTAGGCTGAACACTGAAGCTTTCTTT. It specifies CATHTRGRLNTEAFF.

The chain joins TRBV5-1 to TRBJ1-1, with 7 bases matching TRBD1. V was clipped by 3 bases and J by 2 bases; unmatched bases: 13. The V gene's germline CDR1 is SGHRS and CDR2 YFSETQ. This CDR3 has 17 residues. The CDR3 region is CASSSSQGVYVNTEAFF. The CDR3 DNA reads TGCGCCAGCAGCTCAAGCCAGGGGGTGTACGTCAACACTGAAGCTTTCTTT.

In this sample, this clonotype turned up many times. The chain has TRBV12-3 or TRBV12-4 and TRBJ1-2; D ambiguous. V was cut by 1 base and J by 8 bases, with 14 bases left in between. There are 14 residues in the CDR3. The CDR3 DNA reads TGTGCCAGCAGTTTAGGAGGGAGTCCTGACGGCTACACCTTC. This gives the protein CASSLGGSPDGYTF.

This clonotype was detected only a few times. The rearrangement uses TRBV4-2 and TRBJ2-2; 8 bases map to TRBD2. Germline CDR1 reads LGHNA; CDR2 reads YNFKEQ. V trimming: 0 bases; J trimming: 2 bases; junction bases outside the gene matches: 5. The CDR3 has 17 residues. The CDR3: CASSQEQAGANTGELFF. The CDR3 DNA follows: TGTGCCAGCAGCCAAGAGCAAGCGGGGGCTAACACCGGGGAGCTGTTTTTT.

This clonotype has just a few counts. This chain uses TRBV25-1 with TRBJ2-5; D could derive from TRBD1 or TRBD2 (5 bases each). The CDR3 runs to 16 residues. V lost 3 bases, J lost 5 bases, and 19 bases lay in between. Germline V gene lookup returns CDR1 MGHDK and CDR2 SYGVNS. The CDR3 nucleotides read TGTGCCAGCAGTGAGGCGGGTTGGGGGATTCGGGAGACCCAGTACTTC. Its protein is CASSEAGWGIRETQYF.

This clonotype has at least ten counts. The chain carries TRBV24-1 and TRBJ2-7; D is unresolved. V was trimmed by 1 base and J by 4 bases, leaving 16 bases between them. Per the germline V gene, CDR1 is KGHDR and CDR2 is SFDVKD. CDR3 length: 16 residues. Here the CDR3 reads CATSDLVADGRYEQYV. The DNA of the CDR3 is TGTGCCACCAGTGATTTAGTGGCGGACGGACGGTACGAGCAGTACGTC.

The chain uses TRBV2 and TRBJ1-1; D is unresolved. The CDR3 is made up of 13 amino acids. Trimming cost V 7 bases and J 0 bases, with 9 bases left between them. Germline V gene lookup returns CDR1 SNHLY and CDR2 FYNNEI. The CDR3 is CASKGRLNTEAFF. The CDR3 coding sequence is TGTGCCAGCAAAGGCAGATTGAACACTGAAGCTTTCTTT.

This clonotype was observed many times. V gene TRBV18 combines with J gene TRBJ2-7; D is possibly TRBD1 or TRBD2 (5 bases each). The V and J ends lost 5 bases and 6 bases respectively, with 11 bases between them. Germline CDR1 KGHSH, CDR2 LQKENI. CDR3 length: 12 amino acids. CDR3 coding DNA: TGTGCCAGCTCAATTGAGGGGTTCGAGCAGTACTTC. The encoded protein is CASSIEGFEQYF.

The chain links TRBV20-1 to TRBJ2-3; TRBD1 aligns across 9 bases. Trimming removed 5 bases from V and 0 bases from J; junction bases left unmatched: 3. CDR3 length: 14 residues. CDR1 and CDR2 (germline): DFQATT, SNEGSKA (reference sequence). In DNA form, the CDR3 reads TGCAGTGCTTGGGACAGGGCTAGCACAGATACGCAGTATTTT. This encodes CSAWDRASTDTQYF.

This clonotype was counted between two and nine times. The V and J genes are TRBV12-3 or TRBV12-4 and TRBJ1-1, with no clear D. Trimming pared 7 bases from V and 3 bases from J, leaving 12 bases between. The CDR3 is 13 amino acids. As DNA, the CDR3 is TGTGCCAGCACCGGCCCAGGCTACACTGAAGCTTTCTTT. It codes for CASTGPGYTEAFF.

CDR3 protein: CASSLSPARAYGYTF. The CDR3 DNA reads TGTGCCAGCAGTCTGAGCCCAGCCCGGGCCTATGGCTACACCTTC. The chain uses TRBV27 and TRBJ1-2; D gene unclear. V lost 5 bases and J lost 4, with 17 bases in between. There are 15 residues in the CDR3. CDR1 MNHEY and CDR2 SMNVEV come from the germline V gene (reference sequence).

V and J are TRBV20-1 and TRBJ2-1; 9 bases agree with TRBD1. Trimming cost V 4 bases and J 5 bases; bases outside gene matches: 6. There are 14 residues in the CDR3. Germline CDR1 and CDR2: DFQATT and SNEGSKA (reference sequence). CDR3 sequence (DNA): TGCAGTGCTATCGGACAGGGGAACCACAATGAGCAGTTCTTC. Residues: CSAIGQGNHNEQFF.

The V and J genes are TRBV5-1 and TRBJ1-1, with a tentative D call TRBD1 (5 bases). CDR1 SGHRS and CDR2 YFSETQ come from the germline V gene. The length of the CDR3 is 17 residues. V lost 4 bases to trimming and J lost 0 bases, with 19 bases between them. The CDR3 protein is CASSRGGLGEVNTEAFF. CDR3 bases: TGCGCCAGCAGCAGGGGAGGTTTGGGTGAAGTGAACACTGAAGCTTTCTTT.

In this sample, this clonotype turned up a few times. This chain joins TRBV6-1 and TRBJ2-7; D gene ambiguous. The V gene lost 1 base and the J gene lost 12 bases, with 16 bases spanning the gap. The CDR3 contains 13 residues. Germline CDR1 and CDR2: MNHNS and SASEGT. CDR3 in amino acids: CASSEEVLATLYF. The CDR3 coding sequence is TGTGCCAGCAGTGAAGAGGTCCTGGCAACCCTGTACTTC.

The V gene is TRBV27, the J gene TRBJ1-2; D ambiguous. The CDR3 runs 16 residues. Germline V CDR1 and CDR2: MNHEY, SMNVEV (reference sequence). The V end lost 0 bases, the J end lost 3 bases, and 14 bases lay between the germline ends. The CDR3 DNA reads TGTGCCAGCAGTTTATCGTTCGCAGGAGCTGACTATGGCTACACCTTC. It specifies CASSLSFAGADYGYTF.

The gene calls are TRBV6-1 and TRBJ2-6; TRBD1 aligns across 11 bases. Germline loops: CDR1 MNHNS, CDR2 SASEGT. V lost 10 bases and J lost 9; bases outside the gene matches: 5. The CDR3 covers 13 residues. In nucleotides, the CDR3 is TGTGCCACTGGGACAGGGGGTGGCAACGTCCTGACTTTC. Its translation is CATGTGGGNVLTF.

The gene calls are TRBV5-5 and TRBJ1-6, with 8 positions matching TRBD1. The CDR3 runs 15 residues. From germline, CDR1 is SGHKS and CDR2 YYEKEE (reference sequence). J gave up 7 bases and V 3 bases, and 6 bases lay outside the gene matches. The CDR3 sequence is CASSSIQGVNSPLHF. As DNA, the CDR3 is TGTGCCAGCAGCTCCATACAGGGGGTAAATTCACCCCTCCACTTT.

The chain uses TRBV7-9 and TRBJ1-5; unclear D gene. The length of the CDR3 is 13 residues. Trimming removed 4 bases at V and 10 bases at J, with 14 bases between. CDR1 is SEHNR and CDR2 is FQNEAQ in the germline V gene (reference sequence). CDR3 nucleotide sequence: TGTGCCAGCAGCTCGGACGGGGTAGGACCCCAGCATTTT. Translating gives CASSSDGVGPQHF.

The chain carries TRBV30 and TRBJ1-1; the D is unclear. The CDR3 spans 14 residues. Germline CDR1 is GTSNPN and CDR2 is SVGIG (reference sequence). V gave up 0 bases and J gave up 5 bases, with 13 bases separating them. The CDR3 spells CAWSVYFAKTEAFF. The CDR3 nucleotides read TGTGCCTGGAGTGTATATTTCGCGAAGACTGAAGCTTTCTTT.

This clonotype has more than one count but fewer than ten. The chain couples TRBV7-2 to TRBJ2-3; 9 bases fit TRBD1. Germline CDR1 SGHTA, CDR2 FQGNSA. The CDR3 extends over 16 amino acids. Losses at the gene ends were 6 bases for V and 5 bases for J; bases not matched to a gene: 12. CDR3 coding DNA: TGTGCCAGCAGAAACAGTTACAGGGGGCGCTTAGATACGCAGTATTTT. Residues: CASRNSYRGRLDTQYF.

This clonotype was counted only a few times. This sequence joins TRBV7-6 and TRBJ2-3; 7 bases match TRBD1. The germline gives CDR1 SGHVS, CDR2 FNYEAQ. There are 15 residues in the CDR3. J lost 5 bases, V lost 2 bases, and 7 bases had no gene match. CDR3 nucleotide sequence: TGTGCCAGCAGCTTATCCAGTAGGACAGGAGATACGCAGTATTTT. Translating gives CASSLSSRTGDTQYF. Using reference TRBV7-6 and TRBJ2-3 for the parts outside the CDR3, the full variable domain is GAGVSQSPRYKVTKRGQDVALRCDPISGHVSLYWYRQALGQGPEFLTYFNYEAQQDKSGLPNDRFSAERPEGSISTLTIQRTEQRDSAMYRCASSLSSRTGDTQYFGPGTRLTVL.